Below are 27 T cell receptor beta chains sequenced from a single sample in a study of shared clonotypes between healthy human individuals. Sequencing was performed with immunoSEQ multiplex PCR; in TCRdb, only in-frame clones are kept and a portion is missing. The sample lists roughly 1,100,000 clones; about 75% were seen once. Material for sequencing was memory CD4+ T cells sorted from blood. Subset noted: CD45RA-negative fraction. The origin of the receptors is a man aged 18 to 35 in good health.

The rearrangement links TRBV18 to TRBJ2-5; 9 bases fit TRBD2. The CDR3 consists of 16 residues. CDR1 is KGHSH and CDR2 is LQKENI in the germline V gene. The V gene end was trimmed by 4 bases and the J gene end by 4 bases; junction bases not matched to a gene: 10. CDR3 sequence reads: CASSLPAIAGAETQYF. The DNA of the CDR3 is TGTGCCAGCTCACTACCCGCGATAGCGGGAGCAGAGACCCAGTACTTC.

J is TRBJ2-5 and V is TRBV11-3; a weak D match, TRBD1 (6 bases). Trimming left V 5 bases short and J 3 bases short, with 10 bases between. The CDR3 extends over 13 amino acids. In germline, CDR1 is SGHNT, CDR2 YENEEA. The CDR3 is CASSRQDKETQYF. In nucleotides, the CDR3 is TGTGCCAGCAGCAGACAGGATAAAGAGACCCAGTACTTC.

The V gene is TRBV5-1, the J gene TRBJ2-6; D call uncertain. Germline CDR1 reads SGHRS; CDR2 reads YFSETQ. The CDR3 length is 16 residues. The germline V and J ends were trimmed by 1 base and 0 bases, with 8 bases remaining between them. CDR3 sequence reads: CASSLTGNSGANVLTF. As DNA, the CDR3 is TGCGCCAGCAGCTTGACGGGTAACTCTGGGGCCAACGTCCTGACTTTC. Based on the CDR3 plus reference TRBV5-1 and TRBJ2-6, the full variable domain is KAGVTQTPRYLIKTRGQQVTLSCSPISGHRSVSWYQQTPGQGLQFLFEYFSETQRNKGNFPGRFSGRQFSNSRSEMNVSTLELGDSALYLCASSLTGNSGANVLTFGAGSRLTVL.

The chain uses TRBV27 and TRBJ2-2; D is perhaps TRBD1 (6 bases). The CDR3 runs to 14 residues. Trimming removed 5 bases at V and 7 bases at J, with 14 bases between. Per germline, CDR1 MNHEY and CDR2 SMNVEV (reference sequence). Here the CDR3 DNA reads TGTGCCAGCAGTCCATACAGGGTTGGCGGGGAGCTGTTTTTT. It codes for CASSPYRVGGELFF.

The rearrangement uses TRBV19 and TRBJ2-1, with no clear D. Germline lookup yields CDR1 LNHDA and CDR2 SQIVND (reference sequence). The CDR3 covers 15 residues. The V gene lost 1 base and the J gene lost 5 bases, with 12 bases spanning the gap. CDR3 sequence: CASSIGLSPHNEQFF. CDR3 coding DNA: TGTGCCAGTAGTATAGGATTATCTCCCCACAATGAGCAGTTCTTC.

The chain recombines TRBV5-1 with TRBJ2-3, with 7 bases aligning to TRBD2. This CDR3 region has 16 residues. Germline V gives CDR1 SGHRS, CDR2 YFSETQ. V dropped 4 bases and J dropped 6; count of bases not matched to a gene: 14. The CDR3 reads CASSLNGGSMLDTQYF. CDR3 DNA sequence: TGCGCCAGCAGCCTTAACGGGGGGTCGATGTTGGATACGCAGTATTTT.

This chain uses TRBV7-9 with TRBJ2-7; the D gene is possibly TRBD2 (6 bases). This CDR3 is built from 12 residues. Germline V lookup: CDR1 SEHNR, CDR2 FQNEAQ (reference sequence). V lost 9 bases and J lost 7, with 16 bases in between. The CDR3, as DNA: TGTGCCAGTACACGGGACTTCGGAGAGCAGTACTTC. Amino acid sequence: CASTRDFGEQYF.

This clone was picked up many times. This sequence joins TRBV19 and TRBJ1-5; D possibly corresponds to TRBD1 (5 bases). V dropped 6 bases and J dropped 7 bases, with 13 bases sitting between them. This CDR3 comprises 13 residues. CDR1 and CDR2 (germline): LNHDA, SQIVND (reference sequence). CDR3 DNA sequence: TGTGCCAGTAGCCCCGGACAAGGGCAGCCCCAGCATTTT. This encodes CASSPGQGQPQHF.

This sequence joins TRBV5-1 and TRBJ1-1, with D possibly TRBD1 on 6 matching bases. CDR1 SGHRS and CDR2 YFSETQ come from the germline V gene. The CDR3 totals 14 residues. The V end was cut by 6 bases, the J end by 3 bases, with 15 bases between. CDR3 coding DNA: TGCGCCAGCATGACAGGCCCCGGGCACACTGAAGCTTTCTTT. This codes for CASMTGPGHTEAFF.

The V call is TRBV30, the J call TRBJ2-7; 8 positions match TRBD2. Trimming cost V 1 base and J 4 bases; bases outside gene matches: 9. The CDR3 consists of 15 residues. Germline V CDR1 and CDR2: GTSNPN, SVGIG (reference sequence). CDR3 DNA: TGTGCCTGGAGTGGAGCGGGAGACCGCTCTTACGAGCAGTACTTC. Translating gives CAWSGAGDRSYEQYF.

The V call is TRBV10-1, the J call TRBJ1-1; D gene ambiguous. This CDR3 spans 16 amino acids. V dropped 1 base and J dropped 1 base, with 13 bases sitting between them. The germline gives CDR1 WNHNN, CDR2 SYGVQD (reference sequence). The CDR3 sequence is CASSEYVGLTNTEAFF. CDR3 DNA sequence: TGCGCCAGCAGTGAGTACGTTGGGCTGACGAACACTGAAGCTTTCTTT.

This clone has only a few counts. The rearrangement links TRBV5-6 to TRBJ2-3; D perhaps matches TRBD1 (6 bases). The CDR3 totals 12 residues. V gave up 2 bases and J gave up 9 bases, with 10 bases separating them. Germline lookup yields CDR1 SGHDT and CDR2 YYEEEE. The CDR3 is CASSFQTGTQYF. CDR3 DNA: TGTGCCAGCAGCTTTCAGACAGGAACGCAGTATTTT.

The gene calls are TRBV28 and TRBJ2-3; 8 bases align to TRBD1. The CDR3 runs 15 residues. J gave up 1 base and V 5 bases, and 5 bases lay outside the gene matches. Looked up from germline, CDR1 is MDHEN and CDR2 is SYDVKM. CDR3 in DNA: TGTGCCAGCAGTCCCAGGGGGCTGGGCACAGATACGCAGTATTTT. It codes for CASSPRGLGTDTQYF.

The chain carries TRBV4-1 and TRBJ2-3; D gene ambiguous. Trimming took off 0 bases at V and 0 bases at J, with 7 bases between the two ends. The germline gives CDR1 MGHRA, CDR2 YSYEKL. The CDR3 spans 15 residues. CDR3 in DNA: TGCGCCAGCAGCCAAGATACTGGGAGCACAGATACGCAGTATTTT. Translating it yields CASSQDTGSTDTQYF.

The J gene is TRBJ1-1, the V gene TRBV6-1; 10 positions match TRBD1. Germline loops: CDR1 MNHNS, CDR2 SASEGT. This CDR3 contains 15 residues. Germline trimming cut 4 bases from V and 0 bases from J; bases unmatched to any gene: 2. DNA for the CDR3: TGTGCCAGCAGTGGACAGGGGGCATTGAACACTGAAGCTTTCTTT. Its protein is CASSGQGALNTEAFF.

This clone was found once. This chain links TRBV2 with TRBJ2-1, with D tentatively TRBD1 or TRBD2 (5 bases each). With 6 bases removed from V and 7 bases from J, the gap between germline ends came to 16 bases. CDR1 and CDR2 from the germline V gene are SNHLY and FYNNEI. This CDR3 region has 14 residues. CDR3 nucleotide sequence: TGTGCCAGCAGCGGGCAGGGAGTAAGGAATGAGCAGTTCTTC. Amino acid sequence: CASSGQGVRNEQFF.

This clone was detected only once. The chain has TRBV19 and TRBJ2-7; D not resolved. There are 13 residues in the CDR3. Germline values: CDR1 LNHDA, CDR2 SQIVND (reference sequence). The germline V and J ends were trimmed by 1 base and 3 bases, with 7 bases remaining between them. The CDR3 sequence is CASSIGRDYEQYF. The CDR3 DNA reads as TGTGCCAGTAGTATAGGTAGGGACTACGAGCAGTACTTC.

The chain carries TRBV19 and TRBJ2-3; D ambiguous. The CDR3 loop spans 16 amino acids. V was trimmed by 3 bases and J by 7 bases, leaving 20 bases between them. CDR1 and CDR2 from the germline V gene are LNHDA and SQIVND (reference sequence). Here the CDR3 DNA reads TGTGCCAGTAGTATCCCCGCGACAACAACGTCCAATACGCAGTATTTT. Protein: CASSIPATTTSNTQYF.

The rearrangement links TRBV9 to TRBJ2-3; 9 positions match TRBD1. This CDR3 comprises 14 residues. Germline V gene data show CDR1 as SGDLS and CDR2 as YYNGEE. The V segment lost 4 bases and the J segment 4 bases; nucleotides outside the gene matches: 4. The CDR3 loop is CASSTGGAPDTQYF. The CDR3 coding sequence is TGTGCCAGCAGCACAGGGGGCGCCCCAGATACGCAGTATTTT.

The J gene is TRBJ2-7, the V gene TRBV19; the D is unclear. Germline lookup yields CDR1 LNHDA and CDR2 SQIVND (reference sequence). The CDR3 is 13 amino acids. The V end was cut by 3 bases, the J end by 3 bases, with 9 bases between. CDR3 DNA sequence: TGTGCCAGTAGTATTGGTCAGCTCTACGAGCAGTACTTC. Translated: CASSIGQLYEQYF. Combining the CDR3 with reference TRBV19 and TRBJ2-7 gives the whole variable domain DGGITQSPKYLFRKEGQNVTLSCEQNLNHDAMYWYRQDPGQGLRLIYYSQIVNDFQKGDIAEGYSVSREKKESFPLTVTSAQKNPTAFYLCASSIGQLYEQYFGPGTRLTVT.

This clone was seen a single time. The V call is TRBV7-2, the J call TRBJ2-7; tentatively, D is TRBD1 or TRBD2 (7 bases each). V was pared by 0 bases and J by 4 bases, with 16 bases between. The CDR3 is 16 amino acids. CDR1 and CDR2 from the germline V gene are SGHTA and FQGNSA. The CDR3: CASSLAGEGARYEQYF. CDR3 coding DNA: TGTGCCAGCAGCTTAGCCGGGGAGGGGGCTAGGTACGAGCAGTACTTC.

This chain links TRBV5-4 with TRBJ1-1; unclear D gene. Per germline, CDR1 SGHNT and CDR2 YYREEE (reference sequence). This CDR3 contains 12 residues. Between the trimmed V and J ends, which lost 5 bases and 2 bases, there was a span of 7 bases. The CDR3 DNA reads TGTGCCAGCAGGGATGTTAACACTGAAGCTTTCTTT. It translates to CASRDVNTEAFF.

This chain joins TRBV5-1 and TRBJ1-2; 8 bases are a match to TRBD1. Per germline, CDR1 SGHRS and CDR2 YFSETQ. CDR3 length equals 16 residues. The J segment lost 4 bases and the V segment lost 4 bases, leaving 12 bases of the junction unmatched. CDR3 nucleotides: TGCGCCAGCAGCCAGGGGGCAGGGTTTGGTGGCTATGGCTACACCTTC. Protein product: CASSQGAGFGGYGYTF.

The table lists this clone with a few counts. Additional DNA sequences in this sample encode the identical CDR3. The chain has TRBV18 and TRBJ1-2; D unclear. Trimming removed 3 bases at V and 1 base at J, with 6 bases between. The CDR3 consists of 13 residues. The germline gives CDR1 KGHSH, CDR2 LQKENI. This CDR3 is CASSPDRNYGYTF. In DNA, the CDR3 is TGTGCCAGCTCACCCGACCGTAACTATGGCTACACCTTC.

The chain couples TRBV5-6 to TRBJ1-6; 8 nucleotides line up with TRBD1. The germline V gene has CDR1 SGHDT and CDR2 YYEEEE. The length of the CDR3 is 14 residues. V trimming: 4 bases; J trimming: 8 bases; junction bases outside the gene matches: 5. This CDR3 is CASSTGQGDSPLHF. DNA of the CDR3: TGTGCCAGCAGCACAGGACAGGGAGATTCACCCCTCCACTTT.

The V gene is TRBV5-4, the J gene TRBJ2-5, with D tentatively TRBD2 (6 bases). The ends were cut back, 3 bases at V and 0 bases at J, with 12 bases in the middle. CDR3 length: 15 amino acids. Germline V gene lookup returns CDR1 SGHNT and CDR2 YYREEE (reference sequence). The CDR3 DNA reads as TGTGCCAGCAGCTATAGGGACTTCTACCAAGAGACCCAGTACTTC. Amino acids: CASSYRDFYQETQYF.

V is TRBV7-2 and J is TRBJ2-1, with D maybe TRBD1 (6 bases). Germline CDR1 and CDR2: SGHTA and FQGNSA. Trimming removed 5 bases from V and 6 bases from J, with 14 bases in between. This CDR3 contains 14 residues. DNA of the CDR3: TGTGCCAGCAGCCCGGACAGATTCAGCAATGAGCAGTTCTTC. Protein sequence: CASSPDRFSNEQFF.